This T cell receptor beta chain appears in the sequencing data of a study of STAT3 mutations in large granular lymphocyte leukemia. Study results and caveats: In T-cell large granular lymphocyte leukemia, about half of patients showed multiple immunodominant subclonotypes.

Germline V gene sequence: CDR1 SQVTM, CDR2 ANQGSEA. Trimming removed 7 bases at V and 5 bases at J, with 18 bases between. This CDR3 contains 14 residues. This clone appeared once. Its specificity is not known. Profiled with immunoSEQ multiplex PCR; TCRdb holds only in-frame clones, not every one. The table shows 30,000 to 35,000 clones, with over 60% occurring only once. Sequenced: peripheral blood mononuclear cells. The chain joins TRBV29-1 to TRBJ1-5; TRBD1 might be the D (6 bases). The clonotype was recovered from a woman aged 50 to 60 with T-cell large granular lymphocyte leukemia. Some clones in this sample may be carry-over from other donors' samples. The DNA for the CDR3 is TGCAGCGCGACAGGAGGGCGTTGGGATCAGCCCCAGCATTTT. Translated, it gives CSATGGRWDQPQHF.